The 18 T cell receptor beta chains reported below all come from one sample, sequenced in a study of T-cell reconstitution after alpha-beta-depleted transplantation in children (TCRdb year 2016). Receptor amplification or capture employed PCR. The run used an Illumina HiSeq 2500. TCR libraries were prepared with molecular barcoding, using unique molecular identifiers to normalize TCRbeta repertoire quantification. The public sequencing data were trimmed at Q25 with fastp and processed into clonotypes with MiXCR by TCRdb, which kept only in-frame beta chains. CDR3 protein duplicates are merged, each entry listing the most common genes and DNA. Counted in this sample were hundreds of thousands of distinct CDR3 sequences; about 16% of them appeared once. The top ten constitute approximately 28% of the sample. Explained via the paper, the treatment or condition label denotes: allogeneic hematopoietic cell transplantation with graft depleted of TCRalphabeta T cells and CD19 B cells.

The sequenced sample was PBMCs, mostly from graft donor cells, obtained 360 days after TCRalphabeta/CD19-depleted stem cell transplant. Every receptor here comes from a boy less than two years old who had a stem cell transplant for Wiskott-Aldrich syndrome, so the T cells may come from the graft donor.

This clonotype has a handful of counts. This chain links TRBV12-3 or TRBV12-4 with TRBJ2-6; no reliable D call. The CDR3 has 13 amino acids. V was clipped by 3 bases and J by 9 bases, with 9 bases between them. The CDR3 DNA sequence: TGTGCCAGCAGTTTTGAGAGATTCAACGTCCTGACTTTC. This gives the protein CASSFERFNVLTF.

V and J are TRBV10-3 and TRBJ1-4, with D hard to call. The V gene's germline CDR1 is ENHRY and CDR2 SYGVKD. The germline V and J ends were trimmed by 8 bases and 6 bases, with 13 bases remaining between them. The CDR3 runs 13 residues. The CDR3 here is CAIGQQSDEKLFF. As DNA, the CDR3 is TGTGCCATCGGGCAGCAGTCGGATGAAAAACTGTTTTTT.

There are many counts of this clonotype. The chain carries TRBV7-2 and TRBJ1-5; the D gene is possibly TRBD1 (5 bases). Germline lookup yields CDR1 SGHTA and CDR2 FQGNSA. Trimming stripped 4 bases from V and 4 bases from J, with 8 bases between. The CDR3 loop spans 13 amino acids. CDR3 nucleotides: TGTGCCAGCAGCTCAGGGTTAAATCAGCCCCAGCATTTT. This sequence encodes CASSSGLNQPQHF.

This clonotype was seen a few times. The chain links TRBV12-3 or TRBV12-4 to TRBJ1-1, with D possibly TRBD1 on 5 matching bases. The CDR3 runs 14 residues. Trimming left V 6 bases short and J 2 bases short, with 13 bases between. CDR3 loop: CASRVPGQNTEAFF. Written as DNA, the CDR3 is TGTGCCAGCAGAGTTCCCGGACAAAACACTGAAGCTTTCTTT.

This clonotype came up a few times. This rearrangement joins TRBV7-2 to TRBJ1-3; no firm D call. This CDR3 has 15 residues. In germline, CDR1 is SGHTA, CDR2 FQGNSA. Deletions cut 5 bases from V and 2 bases from J, with 13 bases between. The CDR3 DNA is TGTGCCAGCAGCGTAGGCTTCAGGCCTGGAAACACCATATATTTT. It is translated as CASSVGFRPGNTIYF.

This chain joins TRBV10-3 and TRBJ1-5, with unresolved D. Germline CDR1 and CDR2: ENHRY and SYGVKD. Trimming took off 4 bases at V and 3 bases at J, with 7 bases between the two ends. The length of the CDR3 is 13 residues. As DNA, the CDR3 is TGTGCCATCAGTGTCGGCCACAATCAGCCCCAGCATTTT. Protein: CAISVGHNQPQHF.

The rearrangement uses TRBV7-2 and TRBJ1-2; D gene ambiguous. CDR1 and CDR2 from the germline V gene are SGHTA and FQGNSA. The CDR3 consists of 16 residues. The germline V and J ends were trimmed by 0 bases and 0 bases, with 11 bases remaining between them. For the CDR3, the DNA is TGTGCCAGCAGCTTAGCGACTAACGCCGCTAACTATGGCTACACCTTC. Protein product: CASSLATNAANYGYTF. The full variable domain, its missing parts supplied by reference TRBV7-2 and TRBJ1-2, is GAGVSQSPSNKVTEKGKDVELRCDPISGHTALYWYRQSLGQGLEFLIYFQGNSAPDKSGLPSDRFSAERTGGSVSTLTIQRTQQEDSAVYLCASSLATNAANYGYTFGSGTRLTVV.

The CDR3 reads CASSSPGQEVYEQYF. CDR3 in DNA: TGTGCCAGCAGTTCTCCGGGACAGGAAGTTTACGAGCAGTACTTC. The rearrangement uses TRBV6-2 or TRBV6-3 and TRBJ2-7, with 8 bases matching TRBD1. The CDR3 spans 15 residues. Germline V lookup: CDR1 MNHEY, CDR2 SVGEGT. Unmatched junction bases numbered 9, after V lost 4 bases and J lost 4 bases.

This clonotype occurred a few times. The chain employs TRBV29-1 and TRBJ1-3, with no clear D. Trimming stripped 4 bases from V and 0 bases from J, with 10 bases between. Germline-derived CDR1 and CDR2 are SQVTM and ANQGSEA. The CDR3 is 14 residues long. The CDR3: CSVGRRFSGNTIYF. CDR3 sequence (DNA): TGCAGCGTTGGGCGGAGATTCTCTGGAAACACCATATATTTT.

This clonotype appeared a few times. The V call is TRBV10-3, the J call TRBJ2-2, with D unresolved. The CDR3 is 15 amino acids. CDR1 is ENHRY, CDR2 SYGVKD, per germline. V lost 4 bases and J 3 bases, leaving 12 bases between the germline ends. This CDR3 is CAISAMGRYTGELFF. CDR3 DNA sequence: TGTGCCATCAGTGCGATGGGAAGGTACACCGGGGAGCTGTTTTTT.

The chain combines TRBV28 with TRBJ1-1; a possible D gene is TRBD1 (6 bases). The length of the CDR3 is 13 residues. Per the germline V gene, CDR1 is MDHEN and CDR2 is SYDVKM. The V end lost 5 bases, the J end lost 1 base, and 8 bases lay between the germline ends. The CDR3 coding sequence is TGTGCCAGCAGTGTACAGGGGAACACTGAAGCTTTCTTT. Protein sequence: CASSVQGNTEAFF.

J is TRBJ2-2 and V is TRBV7-6; tentatively, D is TRBD2 (5 bases). V lost 5 bases and J lost 1, with 11 bases in between. The CDR3 has 15 residues. CDR1 is SGHVS, CDR2 FNYEAQ, per germline. CDR3 bases: TGTGCCAGCAGCCCAGCTAGCCGGAACACCGGGGAGCTGTTTTTT. This translates into CASSPASRNTGELFF.

This clonotype was counted only a few times. V gene TRBV12-3 or TRBV12-4 combines with J gene TRBJ2-2; TRBD1 might be the D (6 bases). Trimming removed 2 bases at V and 4 bases at J, with 8 bases between. The CDR3 consists of 14 residues. The CDR3 region has the DNA TGTGCCAGCAGTTTAACGGACAGCACCGGGGAGCTGTTTTTT. Translated: CASSLTDSTGELFF.

The V and J genes are TRBV4-3 and TRBJ2-1; TRBD2 agrees at 9 bases. The CDR3 runs to 15 residues. V was pared by 5 bases and J by 6 bases, with 8 bases of the junction left unmatched. The V gene's germline CDR1 is LGHNA and CDR2 YSLEER. The CDR3 DNA is TGCGCCAGCAGCTCGAAAGCGGGAGGCGGCAATGAGCAGTTCTTC. Protein: CASSSKAGGGNEQFF.

The V call is TRBV5-1, the J call TRBJ2-2; unclear D gene. Trimming removed 1 base at V and 3 bases at J, with 7 bases between. This CDR3 is built from 14 residues. Germline values: CDR1 SGHRS, CDR2 YFSETQ. The CDR3 nucleotides are TGCGCCAGCAGCTTGCTAGGCCACACCGGGGAGCTGTTTTTT. Translation: CASSLLGHTGELFF.

This clonotype turned up a few times. The V call is TRBV6-1, the J call TRBJ2-3; 7 bases align to TRBD1. CDR3 length equals 15 residues. With 6 bases clipped from V and 4 bases from J, the junction kept 10 bases outside the gene matches. CDR1 and CDR2 from the germline V gene are MNHNS and SASEGT. The CDR3 loop is CASRSPHRGADTQYF. The CDR3 nucleotides read TGTGCCAGCAGGTCCCCGCACAGGGGTGCAGATACGCAGTATTTT.

This clonotype came up a few times. The V and J genes are TRBV12-3 or TRBV12-4 and TRBJ2-5, with 7 positions matching TRBD1. J lost 0 bases, V lost 5 bases, and 9 bases had no gene match. The CDR3 is 16 amino acids. The CDR3 DNA reads TGTGCCAGCAGTGCGTGGGGACAGCCTTACCAAGAGACCCAGTACTTC. It specifies CASSAWGQPYQETQYF.

The genes are TRBV19 and TRBJ2-4, with 7 bases identical to TRBD1. Germline V gives CDR1 LNHDA, CDR2 SQIVND (reference sequence). The junction had 4 bases not matched to a gene; V was cut back by 4 bases and J by 7 bases. This CDR3 is 13 amino acids long. The CDR3 here is CASSTGQMNIQYF. The CDR3, as DNA: TGTGCCAGTAGTACGGGACAGATGAACATTCAGTACTTC. Full variable domain (missing parts from reference TRBV19 and TRBJ2-4): DGGITQSPKYLFRKEGQNVTLSCEQNLNHDAMYWYRQDPGQGLRLIYYSQIVNDFQKGDIAEGYSVSREKKESFPLTVTSAQKNPTAFYLCASSTGQMNIQYFGAGTRLSVL.